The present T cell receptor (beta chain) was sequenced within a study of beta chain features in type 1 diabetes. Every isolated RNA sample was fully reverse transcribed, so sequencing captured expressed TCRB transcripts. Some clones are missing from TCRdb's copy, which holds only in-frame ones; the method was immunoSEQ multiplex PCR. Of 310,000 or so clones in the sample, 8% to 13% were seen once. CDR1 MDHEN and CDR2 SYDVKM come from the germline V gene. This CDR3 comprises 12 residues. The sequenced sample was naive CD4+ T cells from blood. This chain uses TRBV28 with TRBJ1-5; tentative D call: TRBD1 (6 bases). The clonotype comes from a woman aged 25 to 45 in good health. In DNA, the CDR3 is TGTGCTACAGGGTATAGCAATCAGCCCCAGCATTTT. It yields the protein CATGYSNQPQHF.